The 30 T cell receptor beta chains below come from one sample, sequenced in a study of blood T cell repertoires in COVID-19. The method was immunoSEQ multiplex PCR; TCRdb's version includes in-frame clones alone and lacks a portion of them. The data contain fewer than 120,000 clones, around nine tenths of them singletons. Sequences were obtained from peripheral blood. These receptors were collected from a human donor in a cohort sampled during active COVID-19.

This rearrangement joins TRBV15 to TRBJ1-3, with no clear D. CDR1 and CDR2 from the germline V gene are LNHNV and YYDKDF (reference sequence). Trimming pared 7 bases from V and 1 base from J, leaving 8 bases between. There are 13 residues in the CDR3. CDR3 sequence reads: CATTTGSGNTIYF. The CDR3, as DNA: TGTGCCACCACCACCGGGTCTGGAAACACCATATATTTT.

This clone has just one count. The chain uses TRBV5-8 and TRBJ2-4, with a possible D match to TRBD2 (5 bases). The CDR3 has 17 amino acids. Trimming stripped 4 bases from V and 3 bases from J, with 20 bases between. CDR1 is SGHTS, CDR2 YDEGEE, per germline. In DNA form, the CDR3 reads TGTGCCAGCAGCGAATATGTAGAAACGGCGGGCAAAAACATTCAGTACTTC. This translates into CASSEYVETAGKNIQYF.

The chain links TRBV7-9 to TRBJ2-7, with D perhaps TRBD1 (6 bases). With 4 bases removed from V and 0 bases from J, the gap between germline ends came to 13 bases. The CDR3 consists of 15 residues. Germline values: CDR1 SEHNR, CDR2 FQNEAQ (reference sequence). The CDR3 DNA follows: TGTGCCAGCAGCTCCCCGACAGGCTACTCCTACGAGCAGTACTTC. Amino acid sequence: CASSSPTGYSYEQYF.

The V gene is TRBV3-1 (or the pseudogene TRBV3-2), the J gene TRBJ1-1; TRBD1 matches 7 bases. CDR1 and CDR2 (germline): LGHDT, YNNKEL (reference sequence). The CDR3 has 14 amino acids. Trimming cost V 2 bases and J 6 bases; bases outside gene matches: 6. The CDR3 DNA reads TGTGCCAGCAGCCAAACAGGGGTTGGGGCTGAAGCTTTCTTT. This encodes CASSQTGVGAEAFF.

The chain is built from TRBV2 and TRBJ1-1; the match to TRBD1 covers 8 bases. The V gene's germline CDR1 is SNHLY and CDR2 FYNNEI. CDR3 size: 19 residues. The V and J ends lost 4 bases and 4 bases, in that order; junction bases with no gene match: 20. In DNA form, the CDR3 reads TGTGCCAGCAGTGTAGGGGGGGAGGGACAGGACACTTGGGTCACTGAAGCTTTCTTT. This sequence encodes CASSVGGEGQDTWVTEAFF.

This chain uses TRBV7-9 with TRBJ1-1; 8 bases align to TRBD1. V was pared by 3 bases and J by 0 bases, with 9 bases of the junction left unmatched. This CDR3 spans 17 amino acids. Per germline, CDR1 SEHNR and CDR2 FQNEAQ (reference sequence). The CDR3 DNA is TGTGCCAGCAGCTTGACTAGAGGACAGGGAATGAACACTGAAGCTTTCTTT. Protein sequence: CASSLTRGQGMNTEAFF.

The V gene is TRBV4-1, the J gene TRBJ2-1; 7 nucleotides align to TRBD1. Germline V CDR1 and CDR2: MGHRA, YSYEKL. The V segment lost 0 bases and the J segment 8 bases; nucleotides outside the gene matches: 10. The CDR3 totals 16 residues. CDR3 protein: CASSQEGVRGWDEQFF. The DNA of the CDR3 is TGCGCCAGCAGCCAAGAAGGGGTCAGGGGGTGGGATGAGCAGTTCTTC.

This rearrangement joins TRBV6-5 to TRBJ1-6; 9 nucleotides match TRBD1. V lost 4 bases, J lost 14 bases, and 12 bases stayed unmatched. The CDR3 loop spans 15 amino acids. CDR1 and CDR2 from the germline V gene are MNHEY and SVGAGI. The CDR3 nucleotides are TGTGCCAGCAGTTGGTCGGGACAGGGAAGGTTGGCCCTCCACTTT. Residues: CASSWSGQGRLALHF.

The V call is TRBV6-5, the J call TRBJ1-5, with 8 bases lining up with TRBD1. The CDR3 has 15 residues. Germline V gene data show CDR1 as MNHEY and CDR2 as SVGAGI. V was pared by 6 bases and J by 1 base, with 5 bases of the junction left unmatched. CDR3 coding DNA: TGTGCCAGCAGCGACAGGGGCGGGAGCAATCAGCCCCAGCATTTT. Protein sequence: CASSDRGGSNQPQHF.

In nucleotides, the CDR3 is TGTGCCAGCAGCTTGGGGGGGGCCGGTCAGCCCCAGCATTTT. Its protein is CASSLGGAGQPQHF. The V and J genes are TRBV11-2 and TRBJ1-5; D possibly corresponds to TRBD1 (6 bases). Looked up from germline, CDR1 is SGHAT and CDR2 is FQNNGV. V was clipped by 3 bases and J by 6 bases, with 12 bases between them. The CDR3 covers 14 residues.

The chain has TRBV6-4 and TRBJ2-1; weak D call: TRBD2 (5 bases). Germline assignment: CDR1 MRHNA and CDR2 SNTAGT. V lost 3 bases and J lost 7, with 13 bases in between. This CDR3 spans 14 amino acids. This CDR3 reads CASSEGAAVNEQFF. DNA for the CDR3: TGTGCCAGCAGTGAGGGAGCGGCGGTGAATGAGCAGTTCTTC.

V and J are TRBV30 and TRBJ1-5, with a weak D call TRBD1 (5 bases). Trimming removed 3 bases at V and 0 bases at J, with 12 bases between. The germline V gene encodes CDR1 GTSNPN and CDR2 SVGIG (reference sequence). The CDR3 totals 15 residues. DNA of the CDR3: TGTGCCTGGAGCTCAGGGCTTGTTAGCAATCAGCCCCAGCATTTT. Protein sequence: CAWSSGLVSNQPQHF. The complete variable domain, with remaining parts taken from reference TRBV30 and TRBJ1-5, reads SQTIHQWPATLVQPVGSPLSLECTVEGTSNPNLYWYRQAAGRGLQLLFYSVGIGQISSEVPQNLSASRPQDRQFILSSKKLLLSDSGFYLCAWSSGLVSNQPQHFGDGTRLSIL.

CDR3 protein: CASRKGGQETQYF. CDR3 DNA: TGCGCCAGCAGAAAAGGCGGCCAAGAGACCCAGTACTTC. J is TRBJ2-5 and V is TRBV5-1; D unclear. The CDR3 loop spans 13 amino acids. CDR1 is SGHRS, CDR2 YFSETQ, per germline. Between the trimmed V and J ends, which lost 5 bases and 1 base, there was a span of 9 bases.

The CDR3 DNA reads as TGTGCCAGCAGCTTACAGCGCAGTGATGATGGCTACACCTTC. It codes for CASSLQRSDDGYTF. The chain combines TRBV7-9 with TRBJ1-2; no clear D gene. The V gene lost 2 bases and the J gene lost 6 bases, with 13 bases spanning the gap. CDR3 length: 14 residues. Germline V gene sequence: CDR1 SEHNR, CDR2 FQNEAQ (reference sequence). Complete variable domain (other parts from reference TRBV7-9 and TRBJ1-2): DTGVSQNPRHKITKRGQNVTFRCDPISEHNRLYWYRQTLGQGPEFLTYFQNEAQLEKSRLLSDRFSAERPKGSFSTLEIQRTEQGDSAMYLCASSLQRSDDGYTFGSGTRLTVV.

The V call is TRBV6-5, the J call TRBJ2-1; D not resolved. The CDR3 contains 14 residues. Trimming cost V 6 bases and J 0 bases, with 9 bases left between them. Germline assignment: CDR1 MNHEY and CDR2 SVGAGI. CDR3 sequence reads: CASSPHSSYNEQFF. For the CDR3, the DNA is TGTGCCAGCAGCCCCCACAGCTCCTACAATGAGCAGTTCTTC.

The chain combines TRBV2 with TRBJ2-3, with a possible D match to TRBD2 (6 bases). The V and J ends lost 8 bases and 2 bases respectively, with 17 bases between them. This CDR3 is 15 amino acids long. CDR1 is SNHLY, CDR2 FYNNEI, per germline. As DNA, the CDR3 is TGTGCCAGCGGGCGAGGAGGCGGGAACACAGATACGCAGTATTTT. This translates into CASGRGGGNTDTQYF.

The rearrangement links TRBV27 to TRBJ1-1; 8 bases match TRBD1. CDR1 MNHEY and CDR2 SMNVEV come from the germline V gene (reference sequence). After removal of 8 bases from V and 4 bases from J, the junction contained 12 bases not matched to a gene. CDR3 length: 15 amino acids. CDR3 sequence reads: CASGPGQGLGTEAFF. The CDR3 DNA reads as TGTGCCAGCGGGCCCGGACAGGGCTTGGGCACTGAAGCTTTCTTT.

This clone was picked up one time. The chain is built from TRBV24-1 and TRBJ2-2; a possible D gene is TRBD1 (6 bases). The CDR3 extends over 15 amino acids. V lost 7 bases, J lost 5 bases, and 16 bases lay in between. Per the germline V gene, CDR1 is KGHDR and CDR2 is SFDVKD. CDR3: CATRDTGLDTGELFF. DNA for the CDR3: TGTGCCACCAGGGATACAGGGTTGGATACCGGGGAGCTGTTTTTT.

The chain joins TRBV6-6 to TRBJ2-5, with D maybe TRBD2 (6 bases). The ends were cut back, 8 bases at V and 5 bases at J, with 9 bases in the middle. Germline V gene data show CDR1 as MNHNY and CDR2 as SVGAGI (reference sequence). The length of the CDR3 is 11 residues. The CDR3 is CASRERETQYF. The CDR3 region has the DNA TGTGCCAGCCGGGAGCGCGAGACCCAGTACTTC.

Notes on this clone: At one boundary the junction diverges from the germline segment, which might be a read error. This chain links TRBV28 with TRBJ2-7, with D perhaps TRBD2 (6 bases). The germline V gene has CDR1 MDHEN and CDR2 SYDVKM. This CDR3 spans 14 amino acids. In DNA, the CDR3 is TGTGCCAGCACTGCGGGACGGGAACCCTATGAGCAGTACTTC. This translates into CASTAGREPYEQYF. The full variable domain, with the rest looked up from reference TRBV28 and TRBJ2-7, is DVKVTQSSRYLVKRTGEKVFLECVQDMDHENMFWYRQDPGLGLRLIYFSYDVKMKEKGDIPEGYSVSREKKERFSLILESASTNQTSMYLCASTAGREPYEQYFGPGTRLTVT.

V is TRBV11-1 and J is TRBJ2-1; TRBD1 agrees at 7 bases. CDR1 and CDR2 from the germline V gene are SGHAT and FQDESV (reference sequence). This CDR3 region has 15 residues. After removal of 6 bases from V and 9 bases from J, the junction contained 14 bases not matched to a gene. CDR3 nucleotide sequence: TGTGCCAGCAGACCTGACAGGGCGGCCGGAACTGAGCAGTTCTTC. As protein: CASRPDRAAGTEQFF.

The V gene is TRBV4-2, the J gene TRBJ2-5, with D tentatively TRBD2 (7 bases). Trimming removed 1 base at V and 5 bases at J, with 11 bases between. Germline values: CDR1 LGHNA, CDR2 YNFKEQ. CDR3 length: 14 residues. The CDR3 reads CASSQGGGQETQYF. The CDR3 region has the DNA TGTGCCAGCAGCCAAGGGGGGGGGCAGGAGACCCAGTACTTC.

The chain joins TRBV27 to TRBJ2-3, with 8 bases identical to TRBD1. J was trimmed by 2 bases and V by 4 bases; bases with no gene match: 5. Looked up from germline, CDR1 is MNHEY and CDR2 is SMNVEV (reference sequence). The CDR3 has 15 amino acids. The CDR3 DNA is TGTGCCAGCAGTTCGCGACAGGGGACCACAGATACGCAGTATTTT. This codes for CASSSRQGTTDTQYF.

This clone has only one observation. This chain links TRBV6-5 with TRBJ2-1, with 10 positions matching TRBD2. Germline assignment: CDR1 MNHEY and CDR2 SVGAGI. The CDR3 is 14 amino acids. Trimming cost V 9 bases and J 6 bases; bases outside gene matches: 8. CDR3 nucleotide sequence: TGTGCCAGTATCAGCGGGGGGGCCGGCAATGAGCAGTTCTTC. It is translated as CASISGGAGNEQFF.

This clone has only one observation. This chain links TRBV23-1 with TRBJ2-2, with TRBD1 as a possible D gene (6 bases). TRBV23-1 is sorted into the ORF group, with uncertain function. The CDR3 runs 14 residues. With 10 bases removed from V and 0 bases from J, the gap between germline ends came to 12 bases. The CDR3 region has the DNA TGCGCCAACCGGACAGAGACGAACACCGGGGAGCTGTTTTTT. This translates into CANRTETNTGELFF.

The CDR3 bases are TGTGCCAGCACTAAAACAGGACTAGGATCCGGCAGGGAGCAGTTCTTC. Residues: CASTKTGLGSGREQFF. The chain carries TRBV28 and TRBJ2-1; TRBD2 matches at 7 bases. Trimming removed 7 bases from V and 10 bases from J; junction bases left unmatched: 19. Germline V lookup: CDR1 MDHEN, CDR2 SYDVKM. The length of the CDR3 is 16 residues.

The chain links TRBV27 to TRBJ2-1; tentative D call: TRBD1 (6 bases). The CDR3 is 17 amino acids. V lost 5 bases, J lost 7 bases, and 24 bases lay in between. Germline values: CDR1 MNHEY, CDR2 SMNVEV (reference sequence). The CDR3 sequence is CASSGDPDRFMGNEQFF. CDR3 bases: TGTGCCAGCAGTGGGGACCCCGACAGGTTTATGGGAAATGAGCAGTTCTTC.

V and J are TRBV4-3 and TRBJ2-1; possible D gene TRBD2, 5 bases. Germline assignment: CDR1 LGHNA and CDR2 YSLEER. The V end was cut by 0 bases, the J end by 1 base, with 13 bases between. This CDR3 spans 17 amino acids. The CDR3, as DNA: TGCGCCAGCAGCCAAGAAAGCGGCGGCGTTTCCTACAATGAGCAGTTCTTC. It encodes CASSQESGGVSYNEQFF.

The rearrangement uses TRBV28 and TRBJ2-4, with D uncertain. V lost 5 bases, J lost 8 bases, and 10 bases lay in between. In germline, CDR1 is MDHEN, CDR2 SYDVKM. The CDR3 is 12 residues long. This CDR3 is CASSIDHHIQYF. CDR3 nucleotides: TGTGCCAGCAGTATAGATCACCACATTCAGTACTTC.

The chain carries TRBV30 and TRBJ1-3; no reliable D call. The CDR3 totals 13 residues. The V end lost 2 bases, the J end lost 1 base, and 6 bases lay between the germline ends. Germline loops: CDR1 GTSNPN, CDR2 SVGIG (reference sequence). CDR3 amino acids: CAWSMQSGNTIYF. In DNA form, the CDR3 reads TGTGCCTGGAGTATGCAGTCTGGAAACACCATATATTTT.